This T cell receptor beta chain was recovered during a study of T cell responses to AZD1222 COVID-19 vaccine. In its sample, this clone was seen many times. Produced via immunoSEQ multiplex PCR; TCRdb's table is partial and in-frame only. Of tens of thousands of clones in the sample, around 85% were seen once. Germline lookup yields CDR1 MDHEN and CDR2 SYDVKM. CDR3 size: 14 residues. V lost 5 bases, J lost 9 bases, and 4 bases stayed unmatched. The receptor was derived from an adult in good health. The sample in question was peripheral blood, obtained on day 0 of AZD1222 vaccination. The V and J genes are TRBV28 and TRBJ1-6; TRBD1 agrees at 10 bases. The CDR3 nucleotides read TGTGCCAGCAGTCGACAGGGGGCTAGTTCACCCCTCCACTTT. It translates to CASSRQGASSPLHF. The full variable domain, in which reference TRBV28 and TRBJ1-6 provide the parts outside the CDR3, is DVKVTQSSRYLVKRTGEKVFLECVQDMDHENMFWYRQDPGLGLRLIYFSYDVKMKEKGDIPEGYSVSREKKERFSLILESASTNQTSMYLCASSRQGASSPLHFGNGTRLTVT.